This T cell receptor beta chain was identified in a study of T-cell reconstitution after alpha-beta-depleted transplantation in children. For this clonotype: Its antigen is undetermined.

During its preparation, the TCRbeta library received unique molecular identifiers. TCRdb recomputed calls from the PCR reads with MiXCR, one row per CDR3 protein. The sample lists about 110,000 distinct CDR3 sequences, about 6.5% seen once, with about 23% in the top ten. Findings and limits, study-wide: T-cell numbers and diversity one year post-transplant derived largely from freshly generated T cells. By about two months after transplant, alpha-beta T cells reportedly arose from several hundred graft clones that had expanded.

Germline loops: CDR1 ENHRY, CDR2 SYGVKD. This CDR3 has 14 residues. The V end was cut by 4 bases, the J end by 3 bases, with 12 bases between. This TCR came from a male patient aged 2-15 years who had a stem cell transplant for acute lymphoblastic leukemia, so the T cells may come from the graft donor. The V gene is TRBV10-3, the J gene TRBJ1-1; TRBD1 might be the D (5 bases). The sequenced sample was PBMCs, mostly from graft donor cells, obtained 360 days after TCRalphabeta/CD19-depleted stem cell transplant. CDR3 sequence reads: CAISATRGHTEAFF. CDR3 nucleotide sequence: TGTGCCATCAGTGCAACGCGGGGACACACTGAAGCTTTCTTT.